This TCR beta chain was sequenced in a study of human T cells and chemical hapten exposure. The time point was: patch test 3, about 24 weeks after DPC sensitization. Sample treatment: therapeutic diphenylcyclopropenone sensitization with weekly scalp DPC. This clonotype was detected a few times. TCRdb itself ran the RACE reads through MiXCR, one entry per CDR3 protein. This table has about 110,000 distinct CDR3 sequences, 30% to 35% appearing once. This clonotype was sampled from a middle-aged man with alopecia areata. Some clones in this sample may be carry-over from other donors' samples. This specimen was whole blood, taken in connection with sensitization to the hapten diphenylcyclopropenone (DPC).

The CDR3 sequence is CASSLSPSNYGYTF. The CDR3 DNA sequence: TGTGCCAGCAGTTTAAGTCCCTCTAACTATGGCTACACCTTC. The J gene is TRBJ1-2, the V gene TRBV27; D not certain. The CDR3 has 14 residues. V lost 2 bases and J 0 bases, leaving 7 bases between the germline ends. The germline V gene has CDR1 MNHEY and CDR2 SMNVEV (reference sequence).